This entry features one TCR beta chain sequence. The sample comes from a study of blood T cell repertoires in COVID-19. V dropped 0 bases and J dropped 5 bases, with 11 bases sitting between them. The CDR3 has 15 amino acids. Germline-derived CDR1 and CDR2 are LNHNV and YYDKDF (reference sequence). Produced via immunoSEQ multiplex PCR; TCRdb's table is partial and in-frame only. The data show about 130,000 clones, around nine tenths seen once. This TCR derives from a man aged 45-65 years with active COVID-19. The sequencing input was peripheral blood. The J gene is TRBJ2-1, the V gene TRBV15; weak D call: TRBD2 (6 bases). CDR3 region: CATSREREFDNEQFF. The CDR3 nucleotides read TGTGCCACCAGCAGAGAACGGGAGTTCGACAATGAGCAGTTCTTC.